This T cell receptor beta chain was retrieved from a study of cytomegalovirus exposure and HLA in healthy donors. About this clone: The antigen is unknown.

The CDR3 extends over 15 amino acids. CDR1 and CDR2 from the germline V gene are MGHDK and SYGVNS. With 5 bases clipped from V and 5 bases from J, the junction kept 11 bases outside the gene matches. Study results and caveats: In vitro work confirmed that a few CMV-associated chains recognize CMV antigens.

The PCR was carried out with 60 Vbeta primers and 13 Jbeta primers. Data came from immunoSEQ multiplex PCR; TCRdb stores just in-frame clones and leaves some out. The sample consists of 200,000 or so clones, about 72% of them appearing once. Material: PBMCs. The gene calls are TRBV25-1 and TRBJ1-1, with 7 positions matching TRBD1. This TCR was recovered from a male donor in good health and CMV-seronegative. CDR3 in amino acids: CASSPHGGGWTEAFF. CDR3 in DNA: TGTGCCAGCAGTCCCCACGGAGGGGGCTGGACTGAAGCTTTCTTT. The complete variable domain, with remaining parts taken from reference TRBV25-1 and TRBJ1-1, reads EADIYQTPRYLVIGTGKKITLECSQTMGHDKMYWYQQDPGMELHLIHYSYGVNSTEKGDLSSESTVSRIRTEHFPLTLESARPSHTSQYLCASSPHGGGWTEAFFGQGTRLTVV.